This entry lists 16 T cell receptor beta chains sequenced from one sample in a study of PD-1 blockade in classical Hodgkin lymphoma. Time point described: cycle 4 day 1 (C4D1), after six to seven weeks of nivolumab. Following autologous stem cell transplantation, relapse occurred in every patient, and exposure to brentuximab vedotin varied. CD4+ T cells were purified from thawed PBMCs by magnetic negative selection. Sequenced by immunoSEQ multiplex PCR; TCRdb stores in-frame clones only, minus some. The repertoire holds tens of thousands of clones, with 70% to 90% as singletons. This specimen was CD4+ T cells from blood, taken before the fourth cycle of nivolumab. The receptors come from a human donor with classical Hodgkin lymphoma.

The chain combines TRBV19 with TRBJ1-5; 8 bases agree with TRBD1. The germline gives CDR1 LNHDA, CDR2 SQIVND (reference sequence). V shed 1 base, J shed 4 bases, and the junction held 3 bases outside the gene matches. This CDR3 is 15 amino acids long. This CDR3 is CASSIGTGFNQPQHF. The CDR3 nucleotides read TGTGCCAGTAGTATAGGGACAGGGTTTAATCAGCCCCAGCATTTT.

This rearrangement joins TRBV6-6 to TRBJ1-1; a weak D match, TRBD1 (5 bases). This CDR3 contains 15 residues. Germline V gives CDR1 MNHNY, CDR2 SVGAGI (reference sequence). The germline V and J ends were trimmed by 4 bases and 1 base, with 13 bases remaining between them. The CDR3 sequence: CASSFRDAKNTEAFF. DNA for the CDR3: TGTGCCAGCAGTTTCCGGGACGCAAAGAACACTGAAGCTTTCTTT.

This chain joins TRBV11-2 and TRBJ1-5, with 7 bases matching TRBD1. V gave up 2 bases and J gave up 1 base; unmatched junction bases: 2. This CDR3 is 15 amino acids long. Germline loops: CDR1 SGHAT, CDR2 FQNNGV. The CDR3 region is CASSLRGQSNQPQHF. CDR3 DNA: TGTGCCAGCAGCTTAAGGGGACAGAGCAATCAGCCCCAGCATTTT.

The rearrangement uses TRBV18 and TRBJ2-7; 8 bases match TRBD1. The V segment lost 4 bases and the J segment 0 bases; nucleotides outside the gene matches: 2. The germline CDR1 and CDR2 sequences are KGHSH and LQKENI. This CDR3 has 14 amino acids. Here the CDR3 DNA reads TGTGCCAGCTCACACGGGACAGGCTCCTACGAGCAGTACTTC. It specifies CASSHGTGSYEQYF.

CDR3 sequence: CASRIRDRGTEAFF. The CDR3 DNA reads as TGTGCCAGCAGGATCCGGGACAGGGGCACTGAAGCTTTCTTT. The V gene is TRBV6-1, the J gene TRBJ1-1; TRBD1 matches 10 bases. Germline CDR1 reads MNHNS; CDR2 reads SASEGT. V shed 6 bases, J shed 4 bases, and the junction held 5 bases outside the gene matches. CDR3 length: 14 amino acids.

In its sample, this clone was seen once. V is TRBV4-2 and J is TRBJ2-7; D not resolved. V was clipped by 0 bases and J by 1 base, with 13 bases between them. This CDR3 is built from 16 residues. Germline CDR1 and CDR2: LGHNA and YNFKEQ. The CDR3 reads CASSQERVAGSYEQYF. The CDR3 nucleotides are TGTGCCAGCAGCCAAGAAAGGGTAGCCGGGTCCTACGAGCAGTACTTC.

The rearrangement uses TRBV5-4 and TRBJ2-7; 8 nucleotides align to TRBD2. CDR1 is SGHNT and CDR2 is YYREEE in the germline V gene (reference sequence). J gave up 5 bases and V 1 base, and 2 bases lay outside the gene matches. The CDR3 runs 13 residues. This CDR3 is CASSLTGGNEQYF. The CDR3 DNA reads as TGTGCCAGCAGCTTGACGGGAGGGAACGAGCAGTACTTC.

V and J are TRBV7-9 and TRBJ2-3; no clear D gene. This CDR3 spans 14 amino acids. Germline V gene sequence: CDR1 SEHNR, CDR2 FQNEAQ (reference sequence). The V end lost 1 base, the J end lost 10 bases, and 15 bases lay between the germline ends. In DNA, the CDR3 is TGTGCCAGCAGCTTAGATCCAGCAAGTGATCCGCAGTATTTT. Translating it yields CASSLDPASDPQYF.

The chain combines TRBV4-2 with TRBJ1-3; D possibly corresponds to TRBD1 (6 bases). The CDR3 runs 17 residues. The germline V gene has CDR1 LGHNA and CDR2 YNFKEQ. The ends were cut back, 1 base at V and 3 bases at J, with 16 bases in the middle. The CDR3 sequence is CASSQALDRGYGNTIYF. The CDR3, as DNA: TGTGCCAGCAGCCAAGCTCTGGACAGAGGATATGGAAACACCATATATTTT.

V gene TRBV6-5 combines with J gene TRBJ2-5, with D perhaps matching TRBD1 (6 bases). Germline CDR1 reads MNHEY; CDR2 reads SVGAGI. The CDR3 runs 15 residues. V lost 5 bases to trimming and J lost 5 bases, with 18 bases between them. This chain's CDR3 is CASSQTQGRGETQYF. CDR3 coding DNA: TGTGCCAGCAGTCAAACACAGGGTAGAGGTGAGACCCAGTACTTC.

This clone was observed a handful of times. The gene calls are TRBV5-8 and TRBJ1-5; TRBD1 is a possible D gene (5 bases). This CDR3 is built from 14 residues. V lost 4 bases, J lost 1 base, and 9 bases lay in between. The germline V gene encodes CDR1 SGHTS and CDR2 YDEGEE. The CDR3 spells CASSTWDSNQPQHF. The CDR3 DNA is TGTGCCAGCAGCACCTGGGACAGCAATCAGCCCCAGCATTTT.

The J gene is TRBJ2-1, the V gene TRBV2; 9 bases are a match to TRBD1. Germline loops: CDR1 SNHLY, CDR2 FYNNEI. Trimming at V came to 11 bases and at J to 1 base, leaving 9 bases not matched to a gene. The CDR3 has 15 amino acids. CDR3 DNA sequence: TGTGCCGGGGAAGGACAGGGGATGTCCTACAATGAGCAGTTCTTC. Its protein product is CAGEGQGMSYNEQFF.

V and J are TRBV29-1 and TRBJ2-7, with TRBD2 matching 15 bases. V dropped 7 bases and J dropped 12; count of bases not matched to a gene: 19. The CDR3 totals 16 residues. Germline V gene sequence: CDR1 SQVTM, CDR2 ANQGSEA. CDR3 nucleotide sequence: TGCAGCGACCACCACGGGACTAGCGGGGGGCCTTCAAAGCCGTACTTC. Protein sequence: CSDHHGTSGGPSKPYF.

This clone was recorded a few times. The chain couples TRBV19 to TRBJ2-7; possibly TRBD2 for D (6 bases). Trimming shortened V by 7 bases and J by 7 bases, and 17 bases separated the two germline ends. The V gene's germline CDR1 is LNHDA and CDR2 SQIVND (reference sequence). The CDR3 consists of 13 residues. The CDR3 spells CASNPGRGNEQYF. The DNA for the CDR3 is TGTGCCAGTAACCCTGGGCGGGGAAATGAGCAGTACTTC.

V gene TRBV27 combines with J gene TRBJ1-4; 7 nucleotides line up with TRBD1. With 4 bases clipped from V and 3 bases from J, the junction kept 11 bases outside the gene matches. CDR1 and CDR2 (germline): MNHEY, SMNVEV (reference sequence). The CDR3 has 17 amino acids. CDR3 DNA: TGTGCCAGCAGTTCGCCACGACAGGGTCGATCTAATGAAAAACTGTTTTTT. It is translated as CASSSPRQGRSNEKLFF.

Concerning this clone: This same CDR3 is encoded by further DNA sequences in the sample. The chain links TRBV27 to TRBJ2-7, with D uncertain. Germline V gene data show CDR1 as MNHEY and CDR2 as SMNVEV (reference sequence). This CDR3 is 11 amino acids long. V gave up 3 bases and J gave up 3 bases, with 3 bases separating them. The CDR3 here is CASSLGYEQYF. Here the CDR3 DNA reads TGTGCCAGCAGTTTGGGCTACGAGCAGTACTTC.